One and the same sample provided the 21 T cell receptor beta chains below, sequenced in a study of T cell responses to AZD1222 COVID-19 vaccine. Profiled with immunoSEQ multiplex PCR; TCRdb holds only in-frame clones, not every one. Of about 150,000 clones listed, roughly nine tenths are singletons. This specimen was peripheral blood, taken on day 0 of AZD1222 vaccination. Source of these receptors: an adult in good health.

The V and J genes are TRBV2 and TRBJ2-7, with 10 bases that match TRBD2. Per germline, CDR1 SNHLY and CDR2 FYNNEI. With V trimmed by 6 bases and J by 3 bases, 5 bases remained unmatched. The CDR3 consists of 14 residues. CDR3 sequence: CASRGLADYYEQYF. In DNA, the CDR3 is TGTGCCAGCAGAGGACTAGCGGACTACTACGAGCAGTACTTC.

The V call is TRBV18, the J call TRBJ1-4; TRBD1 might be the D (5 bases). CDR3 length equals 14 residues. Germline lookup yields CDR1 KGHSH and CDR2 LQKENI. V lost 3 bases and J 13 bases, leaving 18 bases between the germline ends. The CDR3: CASSPGTGRGRLFF. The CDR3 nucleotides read TGTGCCAGCTCACCGGGCACGGGGCGAGGAAGACTGTTTTTT.

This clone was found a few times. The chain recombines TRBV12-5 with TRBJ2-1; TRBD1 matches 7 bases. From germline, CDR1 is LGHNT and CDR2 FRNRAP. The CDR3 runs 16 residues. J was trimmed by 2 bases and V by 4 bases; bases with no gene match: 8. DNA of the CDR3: TGTGCTAGTGGTTACCAGACAGGGAAGGCCTACAATGAGCAGTTCTTC. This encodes CASGYQTGKAYNEQFF.

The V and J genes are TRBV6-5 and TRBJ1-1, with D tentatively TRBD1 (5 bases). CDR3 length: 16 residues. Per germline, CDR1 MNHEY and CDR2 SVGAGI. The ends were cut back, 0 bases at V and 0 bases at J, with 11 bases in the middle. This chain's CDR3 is CASSYSTGLLNTEAFF. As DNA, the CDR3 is TGTGCCAGCAGTTACTCAACGGGACTCCTGAACACTGAAGCTTTCTTT.

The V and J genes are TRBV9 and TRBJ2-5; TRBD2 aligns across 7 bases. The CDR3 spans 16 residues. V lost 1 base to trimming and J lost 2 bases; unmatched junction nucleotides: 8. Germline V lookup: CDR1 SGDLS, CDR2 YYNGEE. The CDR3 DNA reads TGTGCCAGCAGCGTACGATTGGGCGGGGGTCAAGAGACCCAGTACTTC. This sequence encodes CASSVRLGGGQETQYF.

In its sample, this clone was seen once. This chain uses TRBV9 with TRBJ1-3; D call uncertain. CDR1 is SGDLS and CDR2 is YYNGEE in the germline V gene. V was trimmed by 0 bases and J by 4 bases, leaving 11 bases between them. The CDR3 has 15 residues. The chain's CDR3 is CASSVESGDGNTIYF. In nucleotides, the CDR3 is TGTGCCAGCAGCGTAGAGTCCGGTGACGGAAACACCATATATTTT.

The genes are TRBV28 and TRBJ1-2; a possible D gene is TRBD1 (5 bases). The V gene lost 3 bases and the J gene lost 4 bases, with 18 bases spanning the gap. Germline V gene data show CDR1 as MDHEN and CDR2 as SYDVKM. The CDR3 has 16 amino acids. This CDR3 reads CASSFPQSWGPYGYTF. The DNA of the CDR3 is TGTGCCAGCAGTTTCCCCCAGTCTTGGGGCCCCTATGGCTACACCTTC.

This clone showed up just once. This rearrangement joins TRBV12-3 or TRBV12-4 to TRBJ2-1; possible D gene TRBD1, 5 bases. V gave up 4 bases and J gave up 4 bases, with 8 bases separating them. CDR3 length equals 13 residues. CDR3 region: CASSYYRYNEQFF. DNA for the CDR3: TGTGCCAGCAGTTACTACAGGTACAATGAGCAGTTCTTC.

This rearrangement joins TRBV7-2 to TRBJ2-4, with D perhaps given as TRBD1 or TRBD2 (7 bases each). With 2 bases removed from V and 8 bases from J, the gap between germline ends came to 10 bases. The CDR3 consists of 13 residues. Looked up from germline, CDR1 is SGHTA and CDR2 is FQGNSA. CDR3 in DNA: TGTGCCAGCAGCTTACAGGGGGGGGACATTCAGTACTTC. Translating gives CASSLQGGDIQYF.

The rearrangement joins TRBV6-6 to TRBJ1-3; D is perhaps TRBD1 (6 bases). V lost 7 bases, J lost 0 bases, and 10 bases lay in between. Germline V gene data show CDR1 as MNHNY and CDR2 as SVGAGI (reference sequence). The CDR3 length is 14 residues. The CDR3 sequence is CASNRQDSGNTIYF. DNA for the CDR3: TGTGCCAGCAACAGACAGGACTCTGGAAACACCATATATTTT.

For the CDR3, the DNA is TGTGCCAGTTCTAGCGGGGGGCTCAACACCGGGGAGCTGTTTTTT. Translation gives CASSSGGLNTGELFF. The chain carries TRBV2 and TRBJ2-2; 11 bases are shared with TRBD2. Germline trimming cut 9 bases from V and 2 bases from J; bases unmatched to any gene: 5. Germline assignment: CDR1 SNHLY and CDR2 FYNNEI. The CDR3 runs 15 residues.

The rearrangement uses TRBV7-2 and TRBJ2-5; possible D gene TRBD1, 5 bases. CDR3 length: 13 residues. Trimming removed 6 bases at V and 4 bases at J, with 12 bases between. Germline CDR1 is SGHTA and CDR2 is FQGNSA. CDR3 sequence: CASRFRQRETQYF. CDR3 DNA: TGTGCCAGCAGGTTCAGACAGAGAGAGACCCAGTACTTC.

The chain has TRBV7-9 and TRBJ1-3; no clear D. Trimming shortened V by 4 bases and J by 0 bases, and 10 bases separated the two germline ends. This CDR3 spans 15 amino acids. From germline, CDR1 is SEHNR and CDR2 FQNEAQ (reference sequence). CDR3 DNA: TGTGCCAGCAGCTATGACATTCTCTCTGGAAACACCATATATTTT. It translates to CASSYDILSGNTIYF.

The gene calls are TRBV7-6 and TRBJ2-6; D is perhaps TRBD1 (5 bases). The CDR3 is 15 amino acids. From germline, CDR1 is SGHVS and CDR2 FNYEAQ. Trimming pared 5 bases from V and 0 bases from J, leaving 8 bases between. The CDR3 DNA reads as TGTGCCAGCAGCACTACAGGCTCTGGGGCCAACGTCCTGACTTTC. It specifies CASSTTGSGANVLTF.

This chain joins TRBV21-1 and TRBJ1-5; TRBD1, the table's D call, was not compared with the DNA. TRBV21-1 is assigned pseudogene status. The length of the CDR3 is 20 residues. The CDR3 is CASSVWPGTAKEHSNQPQHF. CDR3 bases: TGTGCCAGCAGCGTGTGGCCCGGGACAGCTAAGGAGCATAGCAATCAGCCCCAGCATTTT.

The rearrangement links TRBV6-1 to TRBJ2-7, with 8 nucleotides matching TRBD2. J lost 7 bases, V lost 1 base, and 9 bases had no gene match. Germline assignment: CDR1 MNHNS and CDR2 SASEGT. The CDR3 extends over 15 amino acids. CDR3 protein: CASSEGTGGPGEQYF. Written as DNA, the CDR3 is TGTGCCAGCAGTGAAGGAACGGGGGGGCCTGGGGAGCAGTACTTC.

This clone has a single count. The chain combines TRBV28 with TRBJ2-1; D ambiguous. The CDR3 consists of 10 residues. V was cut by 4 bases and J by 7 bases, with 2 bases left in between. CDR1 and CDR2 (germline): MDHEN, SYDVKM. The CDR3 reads CASSYNEQFF. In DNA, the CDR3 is TGTGCCAGCAGTTATAATGAGCAGTTCTTC. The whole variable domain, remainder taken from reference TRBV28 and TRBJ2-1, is DVKVTQSSRYLVKRTGEKVFLECVQDMDHENMFWYRQDPGLGLRLIYFSYDVKMKEKGDIPEGYSVSREKKERFSLILESASTNQTSMYLCASSYNEQFFGPGTRLTVL.

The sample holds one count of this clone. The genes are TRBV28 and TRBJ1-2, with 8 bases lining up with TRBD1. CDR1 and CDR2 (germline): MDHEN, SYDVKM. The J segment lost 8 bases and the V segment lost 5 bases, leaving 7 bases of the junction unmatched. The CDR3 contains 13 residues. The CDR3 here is CASSPRTGRGYTF. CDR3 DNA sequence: TGTGCCAGCAGTCCACGGACAGGGCGCGGCTACACCTTC.

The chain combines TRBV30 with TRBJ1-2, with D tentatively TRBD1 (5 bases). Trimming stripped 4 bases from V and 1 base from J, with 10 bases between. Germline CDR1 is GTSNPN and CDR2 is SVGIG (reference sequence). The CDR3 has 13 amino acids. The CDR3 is CAWKNGGNYGYTF. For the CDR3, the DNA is TGTGCCTGGAAAAATGGGGGTAACTATGGCTACACCTTC. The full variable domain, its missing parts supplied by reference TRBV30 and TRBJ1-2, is SQTIHQWPATLVQPVGSPLSLECTVEGTSNPNLYWYRQAAGRGLQLLFYSVGIGQISSEVPQNLSASRPQDRQFILSSKKLLLSDSGFYLCAWKNGGNYGYTFGSGTRLTVV.

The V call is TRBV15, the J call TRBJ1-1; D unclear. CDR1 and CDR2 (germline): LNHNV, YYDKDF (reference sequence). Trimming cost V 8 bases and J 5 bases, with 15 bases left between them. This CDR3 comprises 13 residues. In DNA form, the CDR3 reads TGTGCCACCCGGGTGCGGCCTATGACTGAAGCTTTCTTT. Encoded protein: CATRVRPMTEAFF.

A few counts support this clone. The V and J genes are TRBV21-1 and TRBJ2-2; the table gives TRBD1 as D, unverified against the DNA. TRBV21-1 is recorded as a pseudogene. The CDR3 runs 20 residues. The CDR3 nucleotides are TGTGCCAGCAGCAAAGAGGGCAAGGACATCACCAGGATAAACACCGGGGAGCTGTTTTTT. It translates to CASSKEGKDITRINTGELFF.